The T cell receptor (beta chain) described here comes from a study of response to subunit inactivated influenza vaccine. Study-wide points: With each seasonal influenza vaccination, the authors suggested, few new T cells are recruited.

The length of the CDR3 is 14 residues. V lost 3 bases, J lost 2 bases, and 8 bases lay in between. There are many counts of this clonotype. Its antigen is currently unknown. TCRdb used MiXCR to reprocess the RT-PCR reads, holding one entry per CDR3 protein. Of fewer than 800,000 distinct CDR3 sequences in the sample, approximately 14% were seen once. The sequencing used PBMCs from blood, collected about 11 days after vaccination. The chain is built from TRBV12-3 or TRBV12-4 and TRBJ1-3; D call uncertain. The sequence was obtained from a man between 50 and 59 years old who received an inactivated influenza vaccine. The CDR3, as DNA: TGTGCCAGCAGTTTCGCCGGTGCTGGAAACACCATATATTTT. Translated, it gives CASSFAGAGNTIYF.